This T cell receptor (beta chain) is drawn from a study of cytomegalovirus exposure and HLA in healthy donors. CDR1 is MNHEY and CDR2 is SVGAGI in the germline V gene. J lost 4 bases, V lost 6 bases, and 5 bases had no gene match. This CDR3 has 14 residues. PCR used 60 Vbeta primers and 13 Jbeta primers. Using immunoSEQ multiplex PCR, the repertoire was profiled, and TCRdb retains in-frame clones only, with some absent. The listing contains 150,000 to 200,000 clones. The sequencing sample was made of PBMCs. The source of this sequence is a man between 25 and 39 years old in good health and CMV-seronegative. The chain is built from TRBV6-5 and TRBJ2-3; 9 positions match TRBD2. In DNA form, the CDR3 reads TGTGCCAGCAGGAGGGCTAGCGGGGCAGATACGCAGTATTTT. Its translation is CASRRASGADTQYF.